This passage covers 3 T cell receptor beta chains from one sample sequenced in a study of T cell responses to AZD1222 COVID-19 vaccine (dated by TCRdb to about 2021). According to the study, the label for this sample's time point signals: baseline before first vaccination. The library was prepared using the immunoSEQ multiplex PCR assay. Sourced from immuneACCESS, this table was stored by TCRdb with only in-frame sequences that have V and J called. A share of the clones is absent; for the studies checked, an unresolved V gene accounts for under half, and the remainder has no known explanation. The sample data list about 92,000 clones, and around 87% of these were observed just once. The top ten clones comprise around 3% of the sample. The sequenced sample was peripheral blood, obtained on day 0 of AZD1222 vaccination. The receptors shown here come from an adult in good health.

The V gene is TRBV29-1, the J gene TRBJ1-2, with 7 bases identical to TRBD1. The germline V gene has CDR1 SQVTM and CDR2 ANQGSEA. The CDR3 sequence is 14 residues long. V lost 5 bases and J lost 3; bases outside the gene matches: 9. In nucleotides, the CDR3 is TGCAGCGTTTCTGGACAGGTTTCGGACTATGGCTACACCTTC. Its translation is CSVSGQVSDYGYTF.

In its sample, this clone was seen once. The genes are TRBV28 and TRBJ1-1, with TRBD1 identical over 7 bases. The germline V gene has CDR1 MDHEN and CDR2 SYDVKM. The CDR3 loop spans 15 amino acids. J gave up 2 bases and V 1 base, and 4 bases lay outside the gene matches. The CDR3 loop is CASSLYRGRNTEAFF. The CDR3 DNA reads as TGTGCCAGCAGTTTATACAGGGGTAGAAACACTGAAGCTTTCTTT.

The chain employs TRBV10-2 and TRBJ1-4, with D uncertain. Germline CDR1 is WSHSY and CDR2 is SAAADI. Trimming left V 7 bases short and J 3 bases short, with 9 bases between. The CDR3 runs to 13 residues. The CDR3 is CASNSEPNEKLFF. The CDR3 DNA reads as TGCGCCAGCAATTCAGAGCCTAATGAAAAACTGTTTTTT.